The 21 T cell receptor beta chains in this list originate from one sample, sequenced in a study of neurological immune-mediated disorders. The time point is: longitudinal time-point 3. TCRdb re-called the 5' RACE reads through MiXCR, storing one row per CDR3 protein. Of about 50,000 distinct CDR3 sequences in the sample, 8% to 9% were seen once. The sequencing sample was made of PBMCs. Receptors were obtained from a woman aged 40 to 50 in good health.

This chain uses TRBV20-1 with TRBJ1-1, with D unclear. The germline CDR1 and CDR2 sequences are DFQATT and SNEGSKA (reference sequence). V was clipped by 6 bases and J by 6 bases, with 5 bases between them. The CDR3 spans 9 residues. The CDR3 nucleotides read TGCAGTGCGAGGTCTGAAGCTTTCTTT. Translated, it gives CSARSEAFF.

This clonotype was detected many times. The V call is TRBV9, the J call TRBJ2-3, with D perhaps TRBD2 (6 bases). V lost 4 bases, J lost 0 bases, and 12 bases lay in between. Germline V gene data show CDR1 as SGDLS and CDR2 as YYNGEE. The length of the CDR3 is 15 residues. In nucleotides, the CDR3 is TGTGCCAGCAGCCCAGCGGGCCGTAGCACAGATACGCAGTATTTT. Protein: CASSPAGRSTDTQYF.

This clonotype was detected ten times or more. The chain is built from TRBV4-2 and TRBJ2-5, with TRBD1 matching 9 bases. The CDR3 sequence is 15 residues long. Germline values: CDR1 LGHNA, CDR2 YNFKEQ. J lost 1 base, V lost 5 bases, and 5 bases had no gene match. CDR3 nucleotides: TGTGCCAGCAGCAAAGCGACAGGGGGCCAAGAGACCCAGTACTTC. Amino acid sequence: CASSKATGGQETQYF.

A remark on this clonotype: A much larger clone differs by one base, so this may be a read error. The chain joins TRBV7-3 to TRBJ1-1; no definite D call. Trimming removed 5 bases from V and 4 bases from J, with 17 bases in between. There are 15 residues in the CDR3. CDR1 and CDR2 (germline): SGHTA, FQGTGA. CDR3 residues: CASSPGNTEGTEAFF. For the CDR3, the DNA is TGTGCCAGCAGCCCAGGAAACACGGAGGGCACTGAAGCTTTCTTT.

The sample holds many counts of this clonotype. The chain couples TRBV6-5 to TRBJ1-6; 7 bases are a match to TRBD1. The V and J ends lost 2 bases and 7 bases, in that order; junction bases with no gene match: 5. CDR1 is MNHEY and CDR2 is SVGAGI in the germline V gene. The CDR3 runs 15 residues. DNA of the CDR3: TGTGCCAGCAGTTACGGAACAGGGGTCAATTCACCCCTCCACTTT. Translation: CASSYGTGVNSPLHF.

This clonotype was counted many times. The chain uses TRBV5-1 and TRBJ2-3; D is ambiguous. CDR1 is SGHRS, CDR2 YFSETQ, per germline. V was cut by 4 bases and J by 0 bases, with 12 bases left in between. The CDR3 is 15 residues long. The CDR3 DNA follows: TGCGCCAGCAGCCCGCCGTTGACTAGCACAGATACGCAGTATTTT. It translates to CASSPPLTSTDTQYF.

This clonotype came up many times. The chain combines TRBV9 with TRBJ2-3; a possible D gene is TRBD1 (7 bases). CDR1 is SGDLS and CDR2 is YYNGEE in the germline V gene. Trimming left V 3 bases short and J 0 bases short, with 14 bases between. The CDR3 covers 16 residues. CDR3 coding DNA: TGTGCCAGCAGCGCCGGAGGGACAGCTAGCACAGATACGCAGTATTTT. Protein: CASSAGGTASTDTQYF. The whole variable domain, remainder taken from reference TRBV9 and TRBJ2-3, is DSGVTQTPKHLITATGQRVTLRCSPRSGDLSVYWYQQSLDQGLQFLIQYYNGEERAKGNILERFSAQQFPDLHSELNLSSLELGDSALYFCASSAGGTASTDTQYFGPGTRLTVL.

This clonotype has at least ten counts. The J gene is TRBJ1-6, the V gene TRBV2; possibly TRBD1 for D (6 bases). The V gene's germline CDR1 is SNHLY and CDR2 FYNNEI. V was cut by 1 base and J by 10 bases, with 17 bases left in between. This CDR3 has 16 amino acids. CDR3 in amino acids: CASSEGGRNSPSPLHF. The CDR3 DNA sequence: TGTGCCAGCAGTGAAGGGGGGCGGAACTCCCCATCACCCCTCCACTTT. Full variable domain (outside the CDR3, taken from reference TRBV2 and TRBJ1-6): EPEVTQTPSHQVTQMGQEVILRCVPISNHLYFYWYRQILGQKVEFLVSFYNNEISEKSEIFDDQFSVERPDGSNFTLKIRSTKLEDSAMYFCASSEGGRNSPSPLHFGNGTRLTVT.

The chain employs TRBV6-6 and TRBJ2-1, with D unclear. Looked up from germline, CDR1 is MNHNY and CDR2 is SVGAGI (reference sequence). This CDR3 spans 17 amino acids. Trimming left V 5 bases short and J 0 bases short, with 17 bases between. The DNA for the CDR3 is TGTGCCAGCAGTCCGGTCGGCCTTGTGAGCTCCTACAATGAGCAGTTCTTC. This translates into CASSPVGLVSSYNEQFF.

This clonotype came up many times. The V call is TRBV6-5, the J call TRBJ1-1; D uncertain. The CDR3 sequence is 13 residues long. The V end was cut by 0 bases, the J end by 6 bases, with 8 bases between. The germline V gene has CDR1 MNHEY and CDR2 SVGAGI. This chain's CDR3 is CASSYSGISEAFF. CDR3 DNA sequence: TGTGCCAGCAGTTACTCAGGTATCTCTGAAGCTTTCTTT.

This clonotype was detected ten times or more. The chain joins TRBV6-2 or TRBV6-3 to TRBJ2-1; 12 bases map to TRBD2. V was pared by 6 bases and J by 8 bases, with 2 bases of the junction left unmatched. The germline V gene has CDR1 MNHEY and CDR2 SVGEGT. The length of the CDR3 is 13 residues. The CDR3 protein is CASRTSGSDEQFF. The CDR3 region has the DNA TGTGCCAGCAGGACTAGCGGGAGCGATGAGCAGTTCTTC.

This clonotype was seen a handful of times. The chain employs TRBV5-1 and TRBJ1-4; D possibly corresponds to TRBD1 (6 bases). CDR3 length: 14 residues. CDR1 and CDR2 from the germline V gene are SGHRS and YFSETQ. The V end lost 3 bases, the J end lost 6 bases, and 12 bases lay between the germline ends. The CDR3 sequence is CASSYRTDDEKLFF. The CDR3 nucleotides read TGCGCCAGCAGCTACCGGACAGACGATGAAAAACTGTTTTTT.

This clonotype was counted at least ten times. The gene calls are TRBV4-1 and TRBJ2-3; 7 bases map to TRBD1. There are 16 residues in the CDR3. CDR1 and CDR2 (germline): MGHRA, YSYEKL. V gave up 0 bases and J gave up 5 bases; unmatched junction bases: 8. The CDR3 is CASSQDIGRGLDTQYF. The CDR3 DNA reads TGCGCCAGCAGCCAAGATATCGGCAGGGGGTTAGATACGCAGTATTTT.

This clonotype has a count of ten or more. V gene TRBV3-1 combines with J gene TRBJ1-1, with 7 bases identical to TRBD1. This CDR3 contains 12 residues. V dropped 4 bases and J dropped 8; count of bases not matched to a gene: 4. Germline values: CDR1 LGHDT, CDR2 YNNKEL (reference sequence). CDR3 coding DNA: TGTGCCAGCAGCCTGGACAGGAGGGAAGCTTTCTTT. Protein product: CASSLDRREAFF.

The chain is built from TRBV9 and TRBJ1-5; D remains ambiguous. The V end lost 4 bases, the J end lost 11 bases, and 13 bases lay between the germline ends. Per the germline V gene, CDR1 is SGDLS and CDR2 is YYNGEE. This CDR3 is 12 amino acids long. As DNA, the CDR3 is TGTGCCAGCAGCACCCCCGGGCTGGCCCAGCATTTT. Amino acids: CASSTPGLAQHF.

In this sample, this clonotype turned up many times. This sequence joins TRBV7-3 and TRBJ1-1; D unclear. The CDR3 runs 13 residues. V was trimmed by 4 bases and J by 1 base, leaving 7 bases between them. Germline CDR1 SGHTA, CDR2 FQGTGA. This chain's CDR3 is CASSSSANTEAFF. The CDR3 region has the DNA TGTGCCAGCAGCTCGTCAGCGAACACTGAAGCTTTCTTT.

This clonotype showed up many times. The rearrangement joins TRBV7-2 to TRBJ2-5, with D perhaps assigned TRBD1 or TRBD2 (5 bases each). Germline V gene lookup returns CDR1 SGHTA and CDR2 FQGNSA. The V end was cut by 4 bases, the J end by 2 bases, with 14 bases between. The CDR3 is 15 amino acids. The chain's CDR3 is CASSYRQIAQETQYF. CDR3 sequence (DNA): TGTGCCAGCAGCTACAGACAGATAGCGCAAGAGACCCAGTACTTC.

This clonotype was seen at least ten times. The genes are TRBV14 and TRBJ1-2; D not certain. Germline V gives CDR1 SGHDN, CDR2 FVKESK. CDR3 length equals 13 residues. V lost 5 bases, J lost 10 bases, and 17 bases lay in between. CDR3 nucleotides: TGTGCCAGCAGCTCACTGAGTGGTACTTCCTACACCTTC. As protein: CASSSLSGTSYTF.

About this clonotype itself: This may come from a read error, since a much larger clone is one base off. The chain combines TRBV12-3 or TRBV12-4 with TRBJ2-7; TRBD2 is a possible D gene (6 bases). The CDR3 contains 17 residues. V gave up 6 bases and J gave up 6 bases, with 27 bases separating them. DNA of the CDR3: TGTGCCAGCAGCTGGCAATGTGTTTCCGCGGGAAGGGGCGAGCAGTACTTC. The encoded protein is CASSWQCVSAGRGEQYF.

This clonotype was seen ten or more times. The gene calls are TRBV20-1 and TRBJ1-2; perhaps TRBD1 as D (5 bases). This CDR3 has 13 residues. Trimming removed 5 bases at V and 4 bases at J, with 14 bases between. Germline V gene data show CDR1 as DFQATT and CDR2 as SNEGSKA (reference sequence). DNA for the CDR3: TGCAGTGCTTCCGAAGGGGTAGGCTATGGCTACACCTTC. Translating gives CSASEGVGYGYTF.

This clonotype was counted ten times or more. The chain carries TRBV19 and TRBJ1-2, with 7 nucleotides matching TRBD1. The germline V gene has CDR1 LNHDA and CDR2 SQIVND (reference sequence). V shed 5 bases, J shed 5 bases, and the junction held 8 bases outside the gene matches. The CDR3 contains 14 residues. CDR3: CASSPDRVEYGYTF. The CDR3 coding sequence is TGTGCCAGTAGTCCAGACAGGGTCGAGTATGGCTACACCTTC.